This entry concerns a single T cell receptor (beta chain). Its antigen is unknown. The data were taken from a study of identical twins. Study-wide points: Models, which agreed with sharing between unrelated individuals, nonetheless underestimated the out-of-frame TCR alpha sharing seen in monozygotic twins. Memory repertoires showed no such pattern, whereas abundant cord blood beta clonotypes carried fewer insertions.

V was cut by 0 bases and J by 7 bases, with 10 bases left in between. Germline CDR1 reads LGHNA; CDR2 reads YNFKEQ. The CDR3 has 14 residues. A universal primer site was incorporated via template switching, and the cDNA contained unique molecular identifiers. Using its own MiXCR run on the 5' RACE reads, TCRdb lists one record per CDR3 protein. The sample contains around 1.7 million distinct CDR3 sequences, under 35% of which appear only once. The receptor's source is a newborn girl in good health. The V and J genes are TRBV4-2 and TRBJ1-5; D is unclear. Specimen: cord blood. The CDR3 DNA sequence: TGTGCCAGCAGCCAAGATACAGAGGGACAGCCCCAGCATTTT. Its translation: CASSQDTEGQPQHF.